The 18 T cell receptor beta chains presented below share a single source sample, sequenced in a study of blood T cell repertoires in COVID-19. The data were produced by immunoSEQ multiplex PCR, yet TCRdb's version contains in-frame clones alone and is incomplete. This sample has a few hundred thousand clones, with approximately 81% found just once. Sequences were obtained from peripheral blood. The source is a man aged 60-69 years with acute or convalescent COVID-19.

The rearrangement uses TRBV6-4 and TRBJ2-2, with 9 bases lining up with TRBD2. V lost 6 bases and J lost 2; bases outside the gene matches: 4. CDR3 length: 15 amino acids. The germline V gene encodes CDR1 MRHNA and CDR2 SNTAGT. In nucleotides, the CDR3 is TGTGCCAGCAGGAAGACTAGCGGAAACACCGGGGAGCTGTTTTTT. This encodes CASRKTSGNTGELFF.

The rearrangement links TRBV11-2 to TRBJ2-7, with 7 bases fitting TRBD2. Germline CDR1 reads SGHAT; CDR2 reads FQNNGV. CDR3 length: 13 residues. J gave up 3 bases and V 10 bases, and 9 bases lay outside the gene matches. The CDR3 DNA reads as TGTGCCACCTCGAAGCTAGCGGACTACGAGCAGTACTTC. As protein: CATSKLADYEQYF.

V gene TRBV5-4 combines with J gene TRBJ2-1; the match to TRBD2 covers 12 bases. The CDR3 is 17 residues long. J gave up 3 bases and V 3 bases, and 7 bases lay outside the gene matches. Germline CDR1 and CDR2: SGHNT and YYREEE (reference sequence). The CDR3 is CASSSGLAGPNYNEQFF. The CDR3 nucleotides read TGTGCCAGCAGCTCCGGACTAGCGGGACCAAACTACAATGAGCAGTTCTTC.

V and J are TRBV6-5 and TRBJ1-1; TRBD1 is a possible D gene (6 bases). Germline assignment: CDR1 MNHEY and CDR2 SVGAGI. V lost 7 bases, J lost 2 bases, and 11 bases lay in between. The CDR3 has 13 residues. CDR3 sequence reads: CASKRGRNTEAFF. In DNA form, the CDR3 reads TGTGCCAGCAAGAGGGGGAGAAACACTGAAGCTTTCTTT.

The CDR3: CASSLGIRDRQETQYF. The CDR3, as DNA: TGTGCCAGCAGCTTAGGGATCCGGGACAGACAAGAGACCCAGTACTTC. The rearrangement uses TRBV11-2 and TRBJ2-5; 7 bases line up with TRBD1. This CDR3 contains 16 residues. The junction had 7 bases not matched to a gene; V was cut back by 1 base and J by 2 bases. The germline CDR1 and CDR2 sequences are SGHAT and FQNNGV.

This clone was observed a single time. As DNA, the CDR3 is TGTGCCAGCAGTGACGGAGGATTCTCCACCGGGGAGCTGTTTTTT. Its protein is CASSDGGFSTGELFF. V is TRBV2 and J is TRBJ2-2, with D tentatively TRBD2 (5 bases). The V gene lost 3 bases and the J gene lost 4 bases, with 12 bases spanning the gap. There are 15 residues in the CDR3. Germline CDR1 is SNHLY and CDR2 is FYNNEI.

The chain joins TRBV7-3 to TRBJ1-6, with a tentative D call TRBD1 (5 bases). CDR3 size: 16 residues. Germline-derived CDR1 and CDR2 are SGHTA and FQGTGA. The V gene lost 3 bases and the J gene lost 9 bases, with 18 bases spanning the gap. The CDR3 bases are TGTGCCAGCAGCTTGACCCCGCGACGGGGGGGTTCACCCCTCCACTTT. As protein: CASSLTPRRGGSPLHF. The entire variable domain, with the rest obtained from reference TRBV7-3 and TRBJ1-6, is as follows: GAGVSQTPSNKVTEKGKYVELRCDPISGHTALYWYRQSLGQGPEFLIYFQGTGAADDSGLPNDRFFAVRPEGSVSTLKIQRTERGDSAVYLCASSLTPRRGGSPLHFGNGTRLTVT.

The chain is built from TRBV2 and TRBJ1-2; 9 nucleotides line up with TRBD1. The CDR3 length is 14 residues. Trimming at V came to 6 bases and at J to 6 bases, leaving 8 bases not matched to a gene. Germline CDR1 and CDR2: SNHLY and FYNNEI. For the CDR3, the DNA is TGTGCCAGCAGCCCCAGGGACAGGGTGGATGGCTACACCTTC. Its protein product is CASSPRDRVDGYTF.

This clone has only one observation. The V call is TRBV18, the J call TRBJ1-1, with D possibly TRBD1 on 5 matching bases. The germline gives CDR1 KGHSH, CDR2 LQKENI. CDR3 length: 13 residues. The V and J ends lost 5 bases and 1 base respectively, with 8 bases between them. Here the CDR3 DNA reads TGTGCCAGCTCAACTCAGGGGAACACTGAAGCTTTCTTT. It is translated as CASSTQGNTEAFF.

The chain has TRBV20-1 and TRBJ1-2, with D tentatively TRBD1 (5 bases). The CDR3 has 14 residues. The V gene's germline CDR1 is DFQATT and CDR2 SNEGSKA (reference sequence). V was pared by 3 bases and J by 4 bases, with 15 bases between. CDR3 in amino acids: CSASSGGGSYGYTF. The CDR3 DNA is TGCAGTGCTAGTTCGGGGGGAGGGAGCTATGGCTACACCTTC.

The chain carries TRBV18 and TRBJ1-3; 8 bases match TRBD1. Trimming removed 5 bases from V and 8 bases from J; junction bases left unmatched: 5. Germline-derived CDR1 and CDR2 are KGHSH and LQKENI. This CDR3 comprises 13 residues. CDR3 sequence: CASSSDRGHTIYF. DNA of the CDR3: TGTGCCAGCTCATCCGACAGGGGACACACCATATATTTT.

This rearrangement joins TRBV6-2 or TRBV6-3 to TRBJ2-1, with 7 bases matching TRBD1. The CDR3 length is 14 residues. The J segment lost 6 bases and the V segment lost 5 bases, leaving 7 bases of the junction unmatched. CDR1 MNHEY and CDR2 SVGEGT come from the germline V gene. The CDR3 DNA follows: TGTGCCAGCAGTCGACAGGGTATTAGCAATGAGCAGTTCTTC. It translates to CASSRQGISNEQFF.

The rearrangement links TRBV15 to TRBJ1-1; 7 nucleotides agree with TRBD1. The trim removed 1 base at V and 1 base at J, leaving 6 bases unmatched. CDR1 and CDR2 from the germline V gene are LNHNV and YYDKDF (reference sequence). There are 16 residues in the CDR3. In DNA form, the CDR3 reads TGTGCCACCAGCAGAGGAGTTAGGGGGCGGAACACTGAAGCTTTCTTT. Residues: CATSRGVRGRNTEAFF.

The genes are TRBV7-9 and TRBJ1-3; 9 positions match TRBD1. The CDR3 runs 17 residues. J lost 2 bases, V lost 1 base, and 6 bases had no gene match. Germline V CDR1 and CDR2: SEHNR, FQNEAQ (reference sequence). The CDR3 is CASSLVGQGKAGNTIYF. The CDR3 DNA reads as TGTGCCAGCAGCTTAGTGGGACAGGGAAAGGCTGGAAACACCATATATTTT.

The gene calls are TRBV6-2 or TRBV6-3 and TRBJ1-1; D remains ambiguous. CDR1 MNHEY and CDR2 SVGEGT come from the germline V gene. The CDR3 sequence is 13 residues long. Trimming left V 0 bases short and J 8 bases short, with 10 bases between. CDR3 sequence (DNA): TGTGCCAGCAGTTACTCGAGGATATTAGAAGCTTTCTTT. Its protein product is CASSYSRILEAFF.

The chain carries TRBV6-5 and TRBJ2-7; 8 bases line up with TRBD1. Per germline, CDR1 MNHEY and CDR2 SVGAGI. The CDR3 sequence is 15 residues long. V shed 6 bases and J 0 bases; nucleotides not matched to a gene: 7. The CDR3 reads CASRKPGGGSYEQYF. CDR3 DNA: TGTGCCAGCAGGAAGCCAGGGGGCGGCTCCTACGAGCAGTACTTC.

The chain couples TRBV9 to TRBJ2-1; 13 bases are shared with TRBD2. The CDR3 consists of 16 residues. Germline CDR1 is SGDLS and CDR2 is YYNGEE. Trimming removed 4 bases from V and 8 bases from J; junction bases left unmatched: 9. The CDR3 sequence: CASSSGTSGVGDEQFF. DNA of the CDR3: TGTGCCAGCAGCTCGGGGACTAGCGGGGTCGGCGATGAGCAGTTCTTC.

The V call is TRBV10-3, the J call TRBJ2-7; 10 nucleotides align to TRBD1. The junction had 3 bases not matched to a gene; V was cut back by 0 bases and J by 4 bases. The CDR3 runs 15 residues. Germline V gene sequence: CDR1 ENHRY, CDR2 SYGVKD. As DNA, the CDR3 is TGTGCCATCAGTGAGTCGACAGGGGGCAAGTACGAGCAGTACTTC. Translation gives CAISESTGGKYEQYF.